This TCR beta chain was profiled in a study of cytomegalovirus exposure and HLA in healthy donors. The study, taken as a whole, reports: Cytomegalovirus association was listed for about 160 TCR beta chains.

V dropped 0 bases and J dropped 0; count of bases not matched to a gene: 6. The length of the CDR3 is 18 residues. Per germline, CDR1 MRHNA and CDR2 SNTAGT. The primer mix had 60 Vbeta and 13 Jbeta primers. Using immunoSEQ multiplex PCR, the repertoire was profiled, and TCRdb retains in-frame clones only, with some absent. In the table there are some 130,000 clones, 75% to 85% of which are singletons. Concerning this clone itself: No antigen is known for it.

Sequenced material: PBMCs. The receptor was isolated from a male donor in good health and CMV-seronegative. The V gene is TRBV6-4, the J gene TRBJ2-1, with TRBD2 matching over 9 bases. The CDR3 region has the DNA TGTGCCAGCAGTGACTCGACCAGCGGGGGGACCTCCTACAATGAGCAGTTCTTC. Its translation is CASSDSTSGGTSYNEQFF.